Shown below are 32 T cell receptor beta chains from a single sample sequenced in a study of human T cells and chemical hapten exposure. From whole blood left unfractionated, total RNA was extracted. Individual cDNA molecules (in the library) carried attached unique molecular identifiers. MiXCR, run by TCRdb on the reads, gives a single entry per CDR3 protein. The sample lists about 120,000 distinct CDR3 sequences; about 7.7% were seen once. Input material: whole blood. The origin of the receptors is a human donor in good health. Some clones in this sample may be carry-over from other donors' samples.

The V gene is TRBV12-3 or TRBV12-4, the J gene TRBJ1-2, with a weak D call TRBD1 (5 bases). This CDR3 contains 16 residues. Trimming removed 7 bases at V and 6 bases at J, with 24 bases between. Here the CDR3 DNA reads TGTGCCAGCACCCGAGAGGGAGGCAGGGAGAAAGATGGCTACACCTTC. Protein product: CASTREGGREKDGYTF.

This clonotype has ten or more counts. This chain links TRBV29-1 with TRBJ1-1; D remains unclear. The CDR3 has 11 amino acids. CDR1 is SQVTM, CDR2 ANQGSEA, per germline. V gave up 7 bases and J gave up 1 base, with 7 bases separating them. The CDR3 loop reads CSATQNTEAFF. DNA of the CDR3: TGCAGCGCCACACAGAACACTGAAGCTTTCTTT.

The rearrangement uses TRBV10-2 and TRBJ2-1; 7 nucleotides agree with TRBD2. Trimming took 2 bases from V and 0 from J; bases not matched to a gene: 1. Germline loops: CDR1 WSHSY, CDR2 SAAADI. The CDR3 spans 15 residues. The CDR3 reads CASSERGSSYNEQFF. The CDR3 DNA sequence: TGCGCCAGCAGTGAGCGCGGGAGCTCCTACAATGAGCAGTTCTTC.

This clonotype was seen at least ten times. The CDR3: CASSRSPRDEKLFF. CDR3 bases: TGTGCCAGCTCACGATCCCCCCGGGATGAAAAACTGTTTTTT. The chain is built from TRBV2 and TRBJ1-4, with D unresolved. This CDR3 spans 14 amino acids. The V end lost 8 bases, the J end lost 6 bases, and 16 bases lay between the germline ends. The germline CDR1 and CDR2 sequences are SNHLY and FYNNEI.

The V gene is TRBV10-1, the J gene TRBJ2-5, with a tentative D call TRBD1 (5 bases). Germline values: CDR1 WNHNN, CDR2 SYGVQD (reference sequence). V lost 0 bases, J lost 5 bases, and 13 bases lay in between. The CDR3 is 15 residues long. The CDR3 loop is CASSESWGATETQYF. The CDR3 region has the DNA TGCGCCAGCAGTGAGTCTTGGGGCGCGACGGAGACCCAGTACTTC.

The gene calls are TRBV29-1 and TRBJ2-1; 10 positions match TRBD2. This CDR3 is 16 amino acids long. Trimming removed 1 base from V and 4 bases from J; junction bases left unmatched: 7. CDR1 and CDR2 from the germline V gene are SQVTM and ANQGSEA. The CDR3 loop is CSVEGHLAGEYNEQFF. The CDR3 coding sequence is TGCAGCGTTGAAGGGCATCTAGCGGGAGAATACAATGAGCAGTTCTTC.

The V call is TRBV7-9, the J call TRBJ2-5; D is perhaps TRBD1 or TRBD2 (6 bases each). The CDR3 sequence is 13 residues long. Germline loops: CDR1 SEHNR, CDR2 FQNEAQ (reference sequence). Trimming left V 7 bases short and J 5 bases short, with 14 bases between. The CDR3 is CASTSAGGETQYF. Here the CDR3 DNA reads TGTGCCAGCACCTCCGCCGGGGGCGAGACCCAGTACTTC. The entire variable domain, with the rest obtained from reference TRBV7-9 and TRBJ2-5, is as follows: DTGVSQNPRHKITKRGQNVTFRCDPISEHNRLYWYRQTLGQGPEFLTYFQNEAQLEKSRLLSDRFSAERPKGSFSTLEIQRTEQGDSAMYLCASTSAGGETQYFGPGTRLLVL.

In this sample, this clonotype turned up many times. This rearrangement joins TRBV20-1 to TRBJ2-7, with 8 bases matching TRBD2. Germline trimming cut 7 bases from V and 5 bases from J; bases unmatched to any gene: 4. Per germline, CDR1 DFQATT and CDR2 SNEGSKA (reference sequence). This CDR3 comprises 11 residues. CDR3 sequence (DNA): TGCAGTGGGCGGGAGGATCACGAGCAGTACTTC. Residues: CSGREDHEQYF.

V is TRBV7-9 and J is TRBJ2-6, with no clear D. Trimming stripped 3 bases from V and 0 bases from J, with 3 bases between. Looked up from germline, CDR1 is SEHNR and CDR2 is FQNEAQ (reference sequence). The CDR3 runs 14 residues. CDR3 in DNA: TGTGCCAGCAGCTTCACCTCTGGGGCCAACGTCCTGACTTTC. Residues: CASSFTSGANVLTF.

The chain has TRBV5-1 and TRBJ2-1, with a weak D call TRBD1 (6 bases). The CDR3 has 17 residues. Germline V CDR1 and CDR2: SGHRS, YFSETQ. V shed 4 bases and J shed 0 bases, with 17 bases lying between them. This CDR3 reads CASSPGTGPSSYNEQFF. The CDR3 bases are TGCGCCAGCAGCCCGGGCACAGGGCCCAGCTCCTACAATGAGCAGTTCTTC.

Turning to this clonotype: At one end, the junction sequence differs from germline, possibly due to a read error. The CDR3, as DNA: TGTGCCATCAGTGAGTCTCGAAGGGCGAACACTGGAGCTTTCTTT. Protein: CAISESRRANTGAFF. The chain employs TRBV10-3 and TRBJ1-1; D call uncertain. CDR3 length equals 15 residues. Germline CDR1 ENHRY, CDR2 SYGVKD.

The chain is built from TRBV6-5 and TRBJ2-3, with D possibly being TRBD1 (5 bases). Trimming stripped 7 bases from V and 6 bases from J, with 17 bases between. Germline V gene lookup returns CDR1 MNHEY and CDR2 SVGAGI. The CDR3 extends over 14 amino acids. CDR3 residues: CASTLGLGFDTQYF. DNA for the CDR3: TGTGCCAGCACCCTGGGGCTAGGCTTCGATACGCAGTATTTT.

The rearrangement uses TRBV6-5 and TRBJ2-2; D might be TRBD2 (6 bases). V lost 6 bases and J lost 8, with 13 bases in between. Germline V gene sequence: CDR1 MNHEY, CDR2 SVGAGI. The CDR3 covers 13 residues. CDR3 sequence (DNA): TGTGCCAGCAGCCGGGCGGGGCGTGGGGAGCTGTTTTTT. This translates into CASSRAGRGELFF.

With respect to this clonotype: One end of the junction varies from germline; a read error may be responsible. J is TRBJ2-5 and V is TRBV19; the D gene could be TRBD1 or TRBD2 (5 bases each). Germline CDR1 reads LNHDA; CDR2 reads SQIVND (reference sequence). CDR3 length equals 16 residues. CDR3 coding DNA: TGTGCCAGTCAACAGCTGGCCGGGCTAGCCCCAGGGACCCATTACTTC. Residues: CASQQLAGLAPGTHYF.

This clonotype was observed a few times. This rearrangement joins TRBV14 to TRBJ2-1; TRBD2 matches at 13 bases. V lost 6 bases and J lost 2; bases outside the gene matches: 13. This CDR3 has 19 amino acids. The V gene's germline CDR1 is SGHDN and CDR2 FVKESK. CDR3 sequence reads: CASSLRLAGGQKTYNEQFF. The CDR3, as DNA: TGTGCCAGCAGTCTAAGACTAGCGGGGGGACAAAAAACCTACAATGAGCAGTTCTTC.

There are many counts of this clonotype. J is TRBJ2-1 and V is TRBV4-3; 8 bases fit TRBD1. Germline trimming cut 1 base from V and 7 bases from J; bases unmatched to any gene: 6. The CDR3 spans 15 residues. Germline-derived CDR1 and CDR2 are LGHNA and YSLEER. Written as DNA, the CDR3 is TGCGCCAGCAGCCAAGGGACAGGGAGTGTGAATGAGCAGTTCTTC. It is translated as CASSQGTGSVNEQFF.

This clonotype was counted at least ten times. The chain links TRBV9 to TRBJ2-5; 12 bases line up with TRBD2. There are 16 residues in the CDR3. Germline loops: CDR1 SGDLS, CDR2 YYNGEE. V shed 0 bases and J 7 bases; nucleotides not matched to a gene: 7. CDR3: CASSVASGGAWGTQYF. The CDR3 DNA reads TGTGCCAGCAGCGTAGCTAGCGGGGGGGCTTGGGGGACCCAGTACTTC. Full variable domain (remainder filled in from reference TRBV9 and TRBJ2-5): DSGVTQTPKHLITATGQRVTLRCSPRSGDLSVYWYQQSLDQGLQFLIQYYNGEERAKGNILERFSAQQFPDLHSELNLSSLELGDSALYFCASSVASGGAWGTQYFGPGTRLLVL.

The rearrangement joins TRBV2 to TRBJ2-1, with 11 bases lining up with TRBD2. The J segment lost 6 bases and the V segment lost 5 bases, leaving 9 bases of the junction unmatched. The CDR3 extends over 16 amino acids. Germline CDR1 is SNHLY and CDR2 is FYNNEI. In DNA form, the CDR3 reads TGTGCCAGCAGTACCATAGCGGGGGGGCCGTCCAATGAGCAGTTCTTC. Its translation is CASSTIAGGPSNEQFF.

This clonotype occurred a few times. CDR3 loop: CATRRVQGVVGANVLTF. CDR3 DNA: TGTGCCACCCGGCGGGTCCAGGGTGTGGTCGGGGCCAACGTCCTGACTTTC. The rearrangement uses TRBV6-5 and TRBJ2-6; D is tentatively TRBD1 or TRBD2 (5 bases each). There are 17 residues in the CDR3. V dropped 10 bases and J dropped 4 bases, with 23 bases sitting between them. Germline assignment: CDR1 MNHEY and CDR2 SVGAGI.

The V gene is TRBV6-5, the J gene TRBJ2-6, with a possible D match to TRBD1 (6 bases). The CDR3 runs to 17 residues. Germline values: CDR1 MNHEY, CDR2 SVGAGI. Trimming took off 7 bases at V and 0 bases at J, with 16 bases between the two ends. CDR3 DNA: TGTGCCAGCACCCCCTCAGGGGTCATCTCTGGGGCCAACGTCCTGACTTTC. It encodes CASTPSGVISGANVLTF.

This clonotype was counted between two and nine times. The chain recombines TRBV10-3 with TRBJ2-1, with 10 bases matching TRBD2. Looked up from germline, CDR1 is ENHRY and CDR2 is SYGVKD. The CDR3 has 17 residues. With V trimmed by 3 bases and J by 2 bases, 7 bases remained unmatched. The CDR3 DNA reads as TGTGCCATCAGTGAAGGGGAGCGGGAGGGCCCCTACAATGAGCAGTTCTTC. Translating it yields CAISEGEREGPYNEQFF.

This clonotype was seen a few times. The chain joins TRBV20-1 to TRBJ2-2, with 13 nucleotides matching TRBD2. The J segment lost 8 bases and the V segment lost 3 bases, leaving 9 bases of the junction unmatched. The germline V gene encodes CDR1 DFQATT and CDR2 SNEGSKA (reference sequence). The CDR3 extends over 16 amino acids. The CDR3 coding sequence is TGCAGTGCTAGGCCAGGGACTAGCGGGATAATGGGGGAGCTGTTTTTT. Translating it yields CSARPGTSGIMGELFF.

The chain carries TRBV5-1 and TRBJ2-3, with 10 bases fitting TRBD1. The CDR3 has 15 amino acids. Trimming removed 4 bases from V and 4 bases from J; junction bases left unmatched: 6. CDR1 SGHRS and CDR2 YFSETQ come from the germline V gene. CDR3 amino acids: CASSGGTGASDTQYF. CDR3 DNA sequence: TGCGCCAGCAGCGGGGGGACAGGGGCTTCAGATACGCAGTATTTT.

The chain employs TRBV9 and TRBJ1-1; 12 positions match TRBD1. The CDR3 is 17 residues long. The germline V gene has CDR1 SGDLS and CDR2 YYNGEE. Trimming took 2 bases from V and 1 from J; bases not matched to a gene: 6. CDR3 DNA sequence: TGTGCCAGCAGCGTGCACGGGACAGGGGGCGAGAACACTGAAGCTTTCTTT. Translated, it gives CASSVHGTGGENTEAFF.

The sample holds a few counts of this clonotype. The chain has TRBV27 and TRBJ2-7; TRBD1 matches 7 bases. The CDR3 loop spans 15 amino acids. Germline V gene lookup returns CDR1 MNHEY and CDR2 SMNVEV (reference sequence). The J segment lost 0 bases and the V segment lost 5 bases, leaving 7 bases of the junction unmatched. CDR3 sequence (DNA): TGTGCCAGCAGTCTAACAGGGGCACCCTCCTACGAGCAGTACTTC. This translates into CASSLTGAPSYEQYF.

Only a few counts were recorded for this clonotype. This chain connects TRBV4-3 to TRBJ2-2; 8 bases line up with TRBD2. V dropped 0 bases and J dropped 6; count of bases not matched to a gene: 9. CDR3 length: 17 amino acids. CDR1 is LGHNA and CDR2 is YSLEER in the germline V gene. CDR3 sequence (DNA): TGCGCCAGCAGCCAAGATTGGTATAGCGGGGTCCCCGGGGAGCTGTTTTTT. Residues: CASSQDWYSGVPGELFF.

This clonotype has a handful of counts. The rearrangement joins TRBV27 to TRBJ1-6, with TRBD1 matching 8 bases. V trimming: 3 bases; J trimming: 0 bases; junction bases outside the gene matches: 4. This CDR3 has 17 residues. Germline V gives CDR1 MNHEY, CDR2 SMNVEV (reference sequence). CDR3 in amino acids: CASSFTGGSSYNSPLHF. The CDR3 nucleotides are TGTGCCAGCAGTTTCACAGGGGGGAGCTCCTATAATTCACCCCTCCACTTT.

In this sample, this clonotype turned up many times. The J gene is TRBJ2-1, the V gene TRBV20-1; 9 bases map to TRBD1. The J segment lost 8 bases and the V segment lost 5 bases, leaving 13 bases of the junction unmatched. Germline assignment: CDR1 DFQATT and CDR2 SNEGSKA (reference sequence). This CDR3 is built from 15 residues. CDR3 in DNA: TGCAGTGCTTACCTTAGGACAGGGGATATCTATGAGCAGTTCTTC. Translated, it gives CSAYLRTGDIYEQFF.

The CDR3 loop reads CASSEWGGSVQETQYF. For the CDR3, the DNA is TGCGCCAGCAGTGAGTGGGGCGGGAGTGTTCAAGAGACCCAGTACTTC. The J gene is TRBJ2-5, the V gene TRBV10-2; 7 bases align to TRBD2. In germline, CDR1 is WSHSY, CDR2 SAAADI. Trimming removed 1 base from V and 2 bases from J; junction bases left unmatched: 7. The CDR3 covers 16 residues.

The chain links TRBV12-5 to TRBJ1-1; weak D call: TRBD1 (5 bases). The CDR3 loop spans 13 amino acids. CDR1 LGHNT and CDR2 FRNRAP come from the germline V gene. The V and J ends lost 1 base and 4 bases respectively, with 7 bases between them. In DNA form, the CDR3 reads TGTGCTAGTGGTTTGGCAAGGGGCACTGAAGCTTTCTTT. Protein product: CASGLARGTEAFF.

The rearrangement uses TRBV27 and TRBJ2-1; 12 bases are a match to TRBD1. The junction had 22 bases not matched to a gene; V was cut back by 5 bases and J by 8 bases. The CDR3 sequence is 20 residues long. CDR1 is MNHEY, CDR2 SMNVEV, per germline (reference sequence). The CDR3: CASSTYWTGGIGTGGHEQFF. For the CDR3, the DNA is TGTGCCAGCAGTACCTATTGGACAGGGGGAATAGGGACAGGGGGCCATGAGCAGTTCTTC.

V gene TRBV14 combines with J gene TRBJ2-1; D remains unclear. The V end was cut by 4 bases, the J end by 3 bases, with 19 bases between. The germline gives CDR1 SGHDN, CDR2 FVKESK. CDR3 length equals 17 residues. CDR3 in amino acids: CASSLARAPFRYNEQFF. In DNA, the CDR3 is TGTGCCAGCAGCCTTGCGAGAGCCCCCTTTCGCTACAATGAGCAGTTCTTC.